The 32 T cell receptor beta chains presented below share a single source sample, sequenced in a study of T cell changes during pregnancy in multiple sclerosis (dated by TCRdb to about 2019). The library was produced with the immunoSEQ multiplex PCR assay. TCRdb carries this immuneACCESS record with in-frame sequences only. Its versions omit some clonotypes, under half of them owing to an unresolved V gene in the studies checked, with the rest unexplained. This sample holds 42,000 or so clones; around 93% were observed only once. The top ten clones comprise roughly 8.3% of the sample. Source: CD8+ T cells from peripheral blood mononuclear cells, taken in the third trimester of pregnancy. The receptors derive from a female donor with multiple sclerosis, enrolled in a pregnancy study.

This chain uses TRBV28 with TRBJ2-7; tentative D call: TRBD1 (6 bases). In germline, CDR1 is MDHEN, CDR2 SYDVKM. This CDR3 contains 14 residues. V was clipped by 5 bases and J by 3 bases, with 14 bases between them. The CDR3 DNA reads as TGTGCCAGCAGTCCCAGCAGAGGGGGCTACGAGCAGTACTTC. It yields the protein CASSPSRGGYEQYF.

This rearrangement joins TRBV19 to TRBJ2-1; TRBD2 aligns across 8 bases. The V gene end was trimmed by 3 bases and the J gene end by 5 bases; junction bases not matched to a gene: 3. Germline CDR1 and CDR2: LNHDA and SQIVND (reference sequence). This CDR3 spans 14 amino acids. CDR3 DNA sequence: TGTGCCAGTAGTATCCGGACTAGCCACAATGAGCAGTTCTTC. Protein product: CASSIRTSHNEQFF.

V usage is TRBV5-4 and J usage is TRBJ2-7; 14 nucleotides line up with TRBD2. V shed 4 bases, J shed 3 bases, and the junction held 0 bases outside the gene matches. The CDR3 consists of 14 residues. Germline CDR1 is SGHNT and CDR2 is YYREEE (reference sequence). The CDR3 protein is CASSGTSGGYEQYF. As DNA, the CDR3 is TGTGCCAGCAGCGGGACTAGCGGGGGCTACGAGCAGTACTTC.

The rearrangement uses TRBV7-3 and TRBJ2-7; D gene ambiguous. The CDR3 covers 13 residues. Germline V gene sequence: CDR1 SGHTA, CDR2 FQGTGA. Trimming shortened V by 3 bases and J by 3 bases, and 9 bases separated the two germline ends. CDR3 residues: CASSFAYGYEQYF. CDR3 coding DNA: TGTGCCAGCAGCTTTGCCTACGGCTACGAGCAGTACTTC.

V gene TRBV9 combines with J gene TRBJ1-5; D call uncertain. The V end was cut by 3 bases, the J end by 7 bases, with 11 bases between. Per the germline V gene, CDR1 is SGDLS and CDR2 is YYNGEE. The CDR3 loop spans 13 amino acids. CDR3 loop: CASSERPGQPQHF. As DNA, the CDR3 is TGTGCCAGCAGCGAACGACCAGGCCAGCCCCAGCATTTT.

The chain recombines TRBV5-4 with TRBJ2-3; 7 nucleotides agree with TRBD2. V lost 4 bases and J lost 4; bases outside the gene matches: 3. CDR1 and CDR2 from the germline V gene are SGHNT and YYREEE (reference sequence). This CDR3 comprises 13 residues. The CDR3 protein is CASSRLAADTQYF. The CDR3 DNA reads TGTGCCAGCAGCCGACTAGCTGCAGATACGCAGTATTTT.

The chain joins TRBV4-2 to TRBJ2-7, with 8 bases aligning to TRBD1. The junction had 8 bases not matched to a gene; V was cut back by 1 base and J by 6 bases. This CDR3 is 15 amino acids long. Germline V gene sequence: CDR1 LGHNA, CDR2 YNFKEQ. The CDR3 sequence is CASSQGPTGVGEQYF. The CDR3 DNA reads as TGTGCCAGCAGCCAAGGACCGACAGGGGTTGGCGAGCAGTACTTC.

This chain joins TRBV2 and TRBJ2-1; the match to TRBD2 covers 10 bases. Germline V gene sequence: CDR1 SNHLY, CDR2 FYNNEI. Trimming cost V 1 base and J 9 bases; bases outside gene matches: 15. The CDR3 has 18 residues. CDR3 protein: CASSEGGLTSGIGGEQFF. Written as DNA, the CDR3 is TGTGCCAGCAGTGAAGGGGGACTCACTAGCGGGATTGGGGGTGAGCAGTTCTTC.

The rearrangement joins TRBV28 to TRBJ2-3, with TRBD1 identical over 9 bases. Trimming cost V 7 bases and J 2 bases; bases outside gene matches: 10. The CDR3 has 16 amino acids. The germline V gene has CDR1 MDHEN and CDR2 SYDVKM. This CDR3 reads CASTLSRTGATDTQYF. CDR3 nucleotide sequence: TGTGCCAGCACTCTGAGTCGGACAGGGGCCACAGATACGCAGTATTTT. The full variable domain, its missing parts supplied by reference TRBV28 and TRBJ2-3, is DVKVTQSSRYLVKRTGEKVFLECVQDMDHENMFWYRQDPGLGLRLIYFSYDVKMKEKGDIPEGYSVSREKKERFSLILESASTNQTSMYLCASTLSRTGATDTQYFGPGTRLTVL.

This clone was found once. The chain employs TRBV7-9 and TRBJ2-7; TRBD1 matches 10 bases. The CDR3 is made up of 15 amino acids. V shed 4 bases, J shed 0 bases, and the junction held 3 bases outside the gene matches. The V gene's germline CDR1 is SEHNR and CDR2 FQNEAQ (reference sequence). The CDR3 bases are TGTGCCAGCAGCTCCGGGACAGGGGTCTCCTACGAGCAGTACTTC. This gives the protein CASSSGTGVSYEQYF.

V is TRBV7-3 and J is TRBJ1-3; D perhaps matches TRBD1 (5 bases). CDR1 and CDR2 from the germline V gene are SGHTA and FQGTGA. The CDR3 extends over 13 amino acids. The V end was cut by 5 bases, the J end by 4 bases, with 9 bases between. This CDR3 reads CASSPRQGNTIYF. CDR3 DNA: TGTGCCAGCAGCCCCCGACAGGGAAACACCATATATTTT.

The chain links TRBV7-9 to TRBJ2-3; a weak D match, TRBD2 (6 bases). From germline, CDR1 is SEHNR and CDR2 FQNEAQ (reference sequence). The CDR3 is 15 amino acids. The ends were cut back, 1 base at V and 2 bases at J, with 10 bases in the middle. CDR3 in DNA: TGTGCCAGCAGCTTAGTATCGGGAGACACAGATACGCAGTATTTT. Protein sequence: CASSLVSGDTDTQYF.

This chain uses TRBV27 with TRBJ2-1; D is possibly TRBD1 (6 bases). Per germline, CDR1 MNHEY and CDR2 SMNVEV (reference sequence). V was pared by 4 bases and J by 10 bases, with 8 bases between. The CDR3 length is 11 residues. CDR3 region: CASSSTGEQFF. Here the CDR3 DNA reads TGTGCCAGCAGTTCGACAGGAGAGCAGTTCTTC.

This chain uses TRBV20-1 with TRBJ1-4; maybe TRBD1 (6 bases). In germline, CDR1 is DFQATT, CDR2 SNEGSKA (reference sequence). The length of the CDR3 is 11 residues. Trimming stripped 5 bases from V and 7 bases from J, with 8 bases between. In DNA form, the CDR3 reads TGCAGTGCTCGGACAGTTGAAAAACTGTTTTTT. It is translated as CSARTVEKLFF.

The chain employs TRBV27 and TRBJ1-1, with D maybe TRBD1 (6 bases). Trimming stripped 6 bases from V and 1 base from J, with 15 bases between. The CDR3 loop spans 15 amino acids. The germline CDR1 and CDR2 sequences are MNHEY and SMNVEV (reference sequence). The CDR3 nucleotides are TGTGCCAGCAGACCAAGGGGGGGATCGAACACTGAAGCTTTCTTT. It specifies CASRPRGGSNTEAFF.

The CDR3 loop reads CASSYYEGADTQYF. CDR3 nucleotide sequence: TGTGCCAGCAGTTACTATGAGGGAGCAGATACGCAGTATTTT. V is TRBV6-5 and J is TRBJ2-3, with a weak D call TRBD2 (5 bases). CDR1 is MNHEY and CDR2 is SVGAGI in the germline V gene. V was shortened by 1 base and J by 4 bases, with 9 bases between the two germline ends. The CDR3 consists of 14 residues.

The V gene is TRBV11-1, the J gene TRBJ2-7, with 7 bases that match TRBD1. The CDR3 loop spans 13 amino acids. Germline V gene data show CDR1 as SGHAT and CDR2 as FQDESV (reference sequence). With V trimmed by 5 bases and J by 9 bases, 10 bases remained unmatched. The chain's CDR3 is CASSPGTALGQYF. The DNA of the CDR3 is TGTGCCAGCAGCCCCGGGACAGCCTTAGGGCAGTACTTC.

The chain links TRBV28 to TRBJ1-1; D is possibly TRBD1 (5 bases). Germline V gene sequence: CDR1 MDHEN, CDR2 SYDVKM. The CDR3 runs 11 residues. V lost 2 bases and J lost 8, with 6 bases in between. The CDR3 coding sequence is TGTGCCAGCAGTTTAGGGGCCGAAGCTTTCTTT. This gives the protein CASSLGAEAFF. Together with reference TRBV28 and TRBJ1-1, the CDR3 gives the full variable domain: DVKVTQSSRYLVKRTGEKVFLECVQDMDHENMFWYRQDPGLGLRLIYFSYDVKMKEKGDIPEGYSVSREKKERFSLILESASTNQTSMYLCASSLGAEAFFGQGTRLTVV.

The chain links TRBV4-2 to TRBJ1-5, with D unresolved. CDR1 is LGHNA and CDR2 is YNFKEQ in the germline V gene. There are 13 residues in the CDR3. Trimming shortened V by 4 bases and J by 7 bases, and 11 bases separated the two germline ends. The CDR3 loop reads CASSPREDQPQHF. CDR3 bases: TGTGCCAGCAGCCCTCGGGAGGACCAGCCCCAGCATTTT.

This chain links TRBV4-3 with TRBJ2-1, with TRBD2 identical over 7 bases. The CDR3 contains 14 residues. Germline trimming cut 4 bases from V and 7 bases from J; bases unmatched to any gene: 7. Germline V gene lookup returns CDR1 LGHNA and CDR2 YSLEER. In DNA form, the CDR3 reads TGCGCCAGCAGCCCCCGACTAGCCCAAAATGAGCAGTTCTTC. This translates into CASSPRLAQNEQFF.

V and J are TRBV9 and TRBJ2-7, with D tentatively TRBD2 (6 bases). This CDR3 is 14 amino acids long. Deletions cut 0 bases from V and 7 bases from J, with 14 bases between. Germline V gene data show CDR1 as SGDLS and CDR2 as YYNGEE. The DNA of the CDR3 is TGTGCCAGCAGCGTAGCTGCGGGGACGAGGGAGCAGTACTTC. It specifies CASSVAAGTREQYF.

The chain links TRBV7-8 to TRBJ2-1; D is ambiguous. CDR3 length: 11 amino acids. In germline, CDR1 is SGHVS, CDR2 FQNEAQ. Deletions cut 6 bases from V and 8 bases from J, with 8 bases between. CDR3 coding DNA: TGTGCCAGCAGTCTGTCGGATGAGCAGTTCTTC. Amino acid sequence: CASSLSDEQFF.

As DNA, the CDR3 is TGTGCCAGTAGTCATTGGGGGCAGATGAACACTGAAGCTTTCTTT. This encodes CASSHWGQMNTEAFF. The chain combines TRBV19 with TRBJ1-1; tentatively, D is TRBD1 (6 bases). CDR1 LNHDA and CDR2 SQIVND come from the germline V gene (reference sequence). This CDR3 has 15 amino acids. The V and J ends lost 5 bases and 0 bases respectively, with 13 bases between them.

The chain carries TRBV19 and TRBJ1-2; TRBD1 might be the D (6 bases). With 11 bases removed from V and 4 bases from J, the gap between germline ends came to 20 bases. Germline V gene lookup returns CDR1 LNHDA and CDR2 SQIVND (reference sequence). The CDR3 sequence is 14 residues long. CDR3 residues: CASSAGGTFYGYTF. DNA of the CDR3: TGTGCCTCCTCCGCCGGGGGGACATTCTATGGCTACACCTTC.

The genes are TRBV5-4 and TRBJ2-3, with TRBD2 identical over 7 bases. Per the germline V gene, CDR1 is SGHNT and CDR2 is YYREEE (reference sequence). The CDR3 has 15 residues. The V and J ends lost 4 bases and 1 base, in that order; junction bases with no gene match: 6. The CDR3 reads CASSSSGPRTDTQYF. As DNA, the CDR3 is TGTGCCAGCAGCAGTAGCGGGCCGCGCACAGATACGCAGTATTTT.

V gene TRBV5-1 combines with J gene TRBJ2-1; TRBD2 is a possible D gene (7 bases). V was clipped by 1 base and J by 8 bases, with 13 bases between them. The CDR3 is 14 amino acids. Germline V gene sequence: CDR1 SGHRS, CDR2 YFSETQ. CDR3 sequence reads: CASSLSGGQDEQFF. The DNA for the CDR3 is TGCGCCAGCAGCTTGTCGGGGGGCCAGGATGAGCAGTTCTTC.

V is TRBV28 and J is TRBJ1-1; no firm D call. CDR3 length: 15 amino acids. Germline CDR1 and CDR2: MDHEN and SYDVKM. The germline V and J ends were trimmed by 1 base and 0 bases, with 9 bases remaining between them. The CDR3 is CASSLSEEMNTEAFF. Written as DNA, the CDR3 is TGTGCCAGCAGTTTATCGGAGGAAATGAACACTGAAGCTTTCTTT.

The chain carries TRBV28 and TRBJ1-5; D perhaps matches TRBD1 (6 bases). The CDR3 spans 12 residues. Germline CDR1 and CDR2: MDHEN and SYDVKM. V was pared by 7 bases and J by 7 bases, with 11 bases between. The CDR3 coding sequence is TGTGCCAGCACGCCCCAGGGGCAGCCCCAGCATTTT. It codes for CASTPQGQPQHF.

V and J are TRBV7-9 and TRBJ2-1; D is ambiguous. This CDR3 has 12 amino acids. V was shortened by 2 bases and J by 6 bases, with 5 bases between the two germline ends. Germline values: CDR1 SEHNR, CDR2 FQNEAQ (reference sequence). CDR3 DNA: TGTGCCAGCAGCTTACCCGTCAATGAGCAGTTCTTC. It yields the protein CASSLPVNEQFF. Using reference TRBV7-9 and TRBJ2-1 for the parts outside the CDR3, the full variable domain is DTGVSQNPRHKITKRGQNVTFRCDPISEHNRLYWYRQTLGQGPEFLTYFQNEAQLEKSRLLSDRFSAERPKGSFSTLEIQRTEQGDSAMYLCASSLPVNEQFFGPGTRLTVL.

This clone is a singleton in its sample. This sequence joins TRBV7-2 and TRBJ2-5, with unresolved D. V was shortened by 4 bases and J by 5 bases, with 14 bases between the two germline ends. The CDR3 is 14 amino acids. The V gene's germline CDR1 is SGHTA and CDR2 FQGNSA. CDR3 sequence reads: CASSSEQNPETQYF. CDR3 DNA sequence: TGTGCCAGCAGCTCGGAACAGAATCCGGAGACCCAGTACTTC.

The rearrangement joins TRBV29-1 to TRBJ1-2, with TRBD1 as a possible D gene (6 bases). This CDR3 has 15 residues. The germline V gene has CDR1 SQVTM and CDR2 ANQGSEA. V gave up 6 bases and J gave up 2 bases, with 19 bases separating them. CDR3: CSVLFHDRQNYGYTF. For the CDR3, the DNA is TGCAGCGTCCTCTTCCACGACAGGCAGAACTATGGCTACACCTTC.

The chain joins TRBV4-1 to TRBJ2-7, with unresolved D. The V end lost 0 bases, the J end lost 0 bases, and 9 bases lay between the germline ends. The CDR3 has 15 residues. Germline V gene lookup returns CDR1 MGHRA and CDR2 YSYEKL. CDR3 protein: CASSQDDGSSYEQYF. Here the CDR3 DNA reads TGCGCCAGCAGCCAAGACGATGGTAGCTCCTACGAGCAGTACTTC.